The 28 T cell receptor beta chains presented below share a single source sample, sequenced in a study of T cell responses to AZD1222 COVID-19 vaccine. Produced via immunoSEQ multiplex PCR; TCRdb's table is partial and in-frame only. The table includes 100,000 or so clones, 85% to 90% detected once. The sample in question was peripheral blood, obtained on day 0 of AZD1222 vaccination. The receptor set was obtained from an adult in good health.

This sequence joins TRBV2 and TRBJ2-3; D is unresolved. Germline V CDR1 and CDR2: SNHLY, FYNNEI. This CDR3 contains 14 residues. Between the trimmed V and J ends, which lost 3 bases and 5 bases, there was a span of 12 bases. The CDR3 is CASSEEGSGDTQYF. In nucleotides, the CDR3 is TGTGCCAGCAGTGAGGAAGGGTCAGGAGATACGCAGTATTTT.

The V gene is TRBV18, the J gene TRBJ1-5; D is possibly TRBD1 (6 bases). The germline CDR1 and CDR2 sequences are KGHSH and LQKENI. The germline V and J ends were trimmed by 2 bases and 5 bases, with 19 bases remaining between them. This CDR3 comprises 17 residues. CDR3 region: CASSPTRDTSGHQPQHF. The CDR3 DNA follows: TGTGCCAGCTCACCAACTAGGGACACCTCGGGGCATCAGCCCCAGCATTTT.

The chain is built from TRBV18 and TRBJ2-7; possible D gene TRBD2, 6 bases. The germline V gene encodes CDR1 KGHSH and CDR2 LQKENI. Between the trimmed V and J ends, which lost 1 base and 5 bases, there was a span of 15 bases. The CDR3 is 15 amino acids. The CDR3 DNA sequence: TGTGCCAGCTCACCACTTGGGGGGTTCGGTGACGAGCAGTACTTC. It codes for CASSPLGGFGDEQYF.

V is TRBV7-7 and J is TRBJ1-1; weak D call: TRBD1 (6 bases). The V gene's germline CDR1 is SSHAT and CDR2 FNYEAQ (reference sequence). Between the trimmed V and J ends, which lost 4 bases and 6 bases, there was a span of 18 bases. The CDR3 has 15 residues. CDR3: CASSSEPQGSAEAFF. As DNA, the CDR3 is TGTGCCAGCAGCTCCGAACCACAGGGTTCGGCTGAAGCTTTCTTT.

The chain joins TRBV4-1 to TRBJ2-5; no definite D call. The CDR3 consists of 12 residues. Deletions cut 6 bases from V and 5 bases from J, with 10 bases between. Germline V lookup: CDR1 MGHRA, CDR2 YSYEKL. As DNA, the CDR3 is TGCGCCAGCAGTAAAATTGGGGAGACCCAGTACTTC. This encodes CASSKIGETQYF.

This rearrangement joins TRBV4-1 to TRBJ2-1; TRBD2 aligns across 12 bases. Trimming at V came to 4 bases and at J to 10 bases, leaving 5 bases not matched to a gene. The CDR3 is made up of 14 amino acids. Germline assignment: CDR1 MGHRA and CDR2 YSYEKL. CDR3 region: CASSPPSGGAEQFF. CDR3 DNA: TGCGCCAGCAGCCCACCTAGCGGGGGGGCAGAGCAGTTCTTC.

The chain has TRBV7-6 and TRBJ1-2; D is uncertain. The germline V gene has CDR1 SGHVS and CDR2 FNYEAQ. The CDR3 spans 13 residues. Trimming removed 4 bases from V and 4 bases from J, with 10 bases in between. The CDR3 here is CASSYTSGYGYTF. The CDR3 coding sequence is TGTGCCAGCAGCTACACTAGTGGCTATGGCTACACCTTC.

In this sample, this clone turned up once. The J gene is TRBJ1-5, the V gene TRBV11-2; D is unclear. The CDR3 totals 14 residues. V was shortened by 1 base and J by 4 bases, with 8 bases between the two germline ends. Germline V gene data show CDR1 as SGHAT and CDR2 as FQNNGV. The CDR3 sequence is CASSLGQQNQPQHF. CDR3 sequence (DNA): TGTGCCAGCAGCTTAGGGCAGCAGAATCAGCCCCAGCATTTT.

The V and J genes are TRBV7-9 and TRBJ2-2; 7 bases line up with TRBD2. J was trimmed by 1 base and V by 5 bases; bases with no gene match: 7. The CDR3 covers 16 residues. From germline, CDR1 is SEHNR and CDR2 FQNEAQ (reference sequence). The CDR3 region is CASSTGLRQNTGELFF. The CDR3 DNA is TGTGCCAGCAGCACGGGACTAAGACAGAACACCGGGGAGCTGTTTTTT.

The chain recombines TRBV6-5 with TRBJ1-2; D remains unclear. Germline CDR1 MNHEY, CDR2 SVGAGI. The germline V and J ends were trimmed by 5 bases and 3 bases, with 7 bases remaining between them. The CDR3 is 12 amino acids. CDR3 region: CASSSQHYGYTF. The CDR3 nucleotides read TGTGCCAGCAGTAGTCAGCACTATGGCTACACCTTC.

CDR3 nucleotide sequence: TGTGCCAGCAGTTTAGGGATCGCCCCCTATGGCTACACCTTC. Amino acids: CASSLGIAPYGYTF. V gene TRBV28 combines with J gene TRBJ1-2; D uncertain. Germline V CDR1 and CDR2: MDHEN, SYDVKM. This CDR3 spans 14 amino acids. V lost 2 bases, J lost 4 bases, and 11 bases lay in between.

The V call is TRBV7-2, the J call TRBJ1-3; D is unresolved. Germline CDR1 and CDR2: SGHTA and FQGNSA. The CDR3 is 14 amino acids. Trimming took off 1 base at V and 4 bases at J, with 8 bases between the two ends. Here the CDR3 reads CASSLGGFGNTIYF. The CDR3, as DNA: TGTGCCAGCAGCTTAGGAGGGTTCGGAAACACCATATATTTT.

The chain combines TRBV4-3 with TRBJ2-7; D unclear. The V gene's germline CDR1 is LGHNA and CDR2 YSLEER. Trimming took off 0 bases at V and 1 base at J, with 13 bases between the two ends. The CDR3 runs 16 residues. CDR3 residues: CASSQDPHLKSYEQYF. The DNA of the CDR3 is TGCGCCAGCAGCCAAGATCCCCACCTTAAATCCTACGAGCAGTACTTC.

This chain joins TRBV6-1 and TRBJ2-7, with TRBD2 identical over 10 bases. This CDR3 is 15 amino acids long. Losses at the gene ends were 3 bases for V and 0 bases for J; bases not matched to a gene: 2. The germline gives CDR1 MNHNS, CDR2 SASEGT. CDR3 sequence: CASSDRLAGSYEQYF. The CDR3 nucleotides are TGTGCCAGCAGTGATAGACTAGCGGGCTCCTACGAGCAGTACTTC.

This sequence joins TRBV4-1 and TRBJ2-1, with D maybe TRBD2 (5 bases). CDR1 and CDR2 from the germline V gene are MGHRA and YSYEKL. CDR3 length equals 14 residues. V was trimmed by 5 bases and J by 9 bases, leaving 17 bases between them. The CDR3 DNA is TGCGCCAGCAGCACAACTAGAGTCGCGATTGAGCAGTTCTTC. Translating gives CASSTTRVAIEQFF.

This chain links TRBV7-9 with TRBJ2-7, with 12 bases lining up with TRBD1. V shed 0 bases, J shed 11 bases, and the junction held 5 bases outside the gene matches. This CDR3 comprises 14 residues. The germline gives CDR1 SEHNR, CDR2 FQNEAQ (reference sequence). The CDR3 DNA follows: TGTGCCAGCAGCTTAGCGGAGGGACAGGGGGCTAAGTACTTC. Its protein is CASSLAEGQGAKYF.

This clone appeared a single time. The chain employs TRBV12-3 or TRBV12-4 and TRBJ1-2, with D uncertain. CDR3 length equals 12 residues. V was shortened by 8 bases and J by 8 bases, with 15 bases between the two germline ends. The CDR3 DNA reads as TGTGCCAGCGCCGCAGGCGAAACCGGCTACACCTTC. Amino acids: CASAAGETGYTF.

The gene calls are TRBV2 and TRBJ2-7; D is undetermined. The CDR3 spans 11 residues. Per the germline V gene, CDR1 is SNHLY and CDR2 is FYNNEI. Trimming removed 2 bases at V and 6 bases at J, with 5 bases between. This chain's CDR3 is CASSESGEQYF. CDR3 coding DNA: TGTGCCAGCAGTGAATCTGGCGAGCAGTACTTC.

CDR3 region: CASRWGQGSNYGYTF. CDR3 bases: TGTGCCAGCAGATGGGGACAGGGATCTAACTATGGCTACACCTTC. This rearrangement joins TRBV28 to TRBJ1-2; 9 bases fit TRBD1. V lost 6 bases to trimming and J lost 0 bases; unmatched junction nucleotides: 5. There are 15 residues in the CDR3. In germline, CDR1 is MDHEN, CDR2 SYDVKM.

This rearrangement joins TRBV27 to TRBJ1-6; 9 bases fit TRBD1. This CDR3 spans 18 amino acids. V was pared by 3 bases and J by 7 bases, with 13 bases of the junction left unmatched. Germline V lookup: CDR1 MNHEY, CDR2 SMNVEV (reference sequence). The CDR3 protein is CASSFGLPQGARNSPLHF. The CDR3 coding sequence is TGTGCCAGCAGTTTTGGCCTTCCACAGGGGGCACGAAATTCACCCCTCCACTTT.

The V gene is TRBV28, the J gene TRBJ1-2, with no clear D. Deletions cut 6 bases from V and 4 bases from J, with 3 bases between. CDR3 size: 10 residues. Per the germline V gene, CDR1 is MDHEN and CDR2 is SYDVKM. The CDR3 loop is CASRGYGYTF. The DNA of the CDR3 is TGTGCCAGCAGGGGCTATGGCTACACCTTC.

In nucleotides, the CDR3 is TGTGCCAGCAGCGAGGGGACTAGCGGGGACACAGATACGCAGTATTTT. It translates to CASSEGTSGDTDTQYF. The chain has TRBV9 and TRBJ2-3; TRBD2 aligns across 13 bases. Germline CDR1 SGDLS, CDR2 YYNGEE. The CDR3 has 16 amino acids. V lost 3 bases to trimming and J lost 2 bases; unmatched junction nucleotides: 3. Complete variable domain (other parts from reference TRBV9 and TRBJ2-3): DSGVTQTPKHLITATGQRVTLRCSPRSGDLSVYWYQQSLDQGLQFLIQYYNGEERAKGNILERFSAQQFPDLHSELNLSSLELGDSALYFCASSEGTSGDTDTQYFGPGTRLTVL.

This sequence joins TRBV10-1 and TRBJ1-1, with TRBD1 matching over 7 bases. CDR3 length equals 14 residues. From germline, CDR1 is WNHNN and CDR2 SYGVQD (reference sequence). Trimming at V came to 0 bases and at J to 8 bases, leaving 6 bases not matched to a gene. The chain's CDR3 is CASSESIGQAEAFF. CDR3 sequence (DNA): TGCGCCAGCAGTGAGTCGATAGGACAGGCGGAAGCTTTCTTT.

CDR3 amino acids: CASSQEAAPYNEQFF. The CDR3 DNA sequence: TGTGCCAGCAGCCAAGAAGCGGCGCCCTACAATGAGCAGTTCTTC. The V call is TRBV3-1 (or the pseudogene TRBV3-2), the J call TRBJ2-1; D is perhaps TRBD2 (5 bases). CDR1 is LGHDT and CDR2 is YNNKEL in the germline V gene (reference sequence). The length of the CDR3 is 15 residues. V was shortened by 0 bases and J by 2 bases, with 8 bases between the two germline ends.

This chain connects TRBV5-1 to TRBJ1-2, with TRBD1 identical over 7 bases. With 1 base clipped from V and 4 bases from J, the junction kept 4 bases outside the gene matches. The germline gives CDR1 SGHRS, CDR2 YFSETQ. The CDR3 is 14 amino acids. The chain's CDR3 is CASSLMPGGYGYTF. In DNA, the CDR3 is TGCGCCAGCAGCTTGATGCCAGGGGGCTATGGCTACACCTTC.

There are a few counts of this clone. The V and J genes are TRBV6-5 and TRBJ1-1; D remains unclear. This CDR3 has 14 amino acids. The germline V gene has CDR1 MNHEY and CDR2 SVGAGI. The ends were cut back, 2 bases at V and 1 base at J, with 8 bases in the middle. The CDR3 spells CASSYGRRNTEAFF. The CDR3, as DNA: TGTGCCAGCAGTTACGGCAGACGGAACACTGAAGCTTTCTTT.

The chain joins TRBV3-1 (or the pseudogene TRBV3-2) to TRBJ1-6, with D unresolved. Between the trimmed V and J ends, which lost 0 bases and 5 bases, there was a span of 23 bases. CDR3 length: 20 amino acids. Germline CDR1 is LGHDT and CDR2 is YNNKEL (reference sequence). The CDR3 nucleotides read TGTGCCAGCAGCCAAGAAGAAGTCGGAGCAGGATCAGGAGATAATTCACCCCTCCACTTT. Translated: CASSQEEVGAGSGDNSPLHF.

Details on this clone: This sample also contains other DNA sequences that code for the same CDR3. V and J are TRBV29-1 and TRBJ1-2, with D tentatively TRBD1 (6 bases). CDR1 is SQVTM, CDR2 ANQGSEA, per germline. This CDR3 is built from 12 residues. V was shortened by 4 bases and J by 6 bases, with 12 bases between the two germline ends. The CDR3 loop is CSVVGQGNGYTF. CDR3 DNA sequence: TGCAGCGTTGTGGGGCAGGGGAATGGCTACACCTTC.